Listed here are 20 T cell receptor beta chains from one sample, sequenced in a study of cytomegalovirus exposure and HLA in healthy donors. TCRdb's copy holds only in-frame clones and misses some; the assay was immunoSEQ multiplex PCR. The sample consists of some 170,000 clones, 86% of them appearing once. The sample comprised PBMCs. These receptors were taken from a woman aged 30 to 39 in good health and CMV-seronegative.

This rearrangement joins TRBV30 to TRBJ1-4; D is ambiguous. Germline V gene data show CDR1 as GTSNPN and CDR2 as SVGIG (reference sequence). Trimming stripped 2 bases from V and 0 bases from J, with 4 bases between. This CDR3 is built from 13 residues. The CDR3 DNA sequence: TGTGCCTGGAGTCGTGCAACTAATGAAAAACTGTTTTTT. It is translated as CAWSRATNEKLFF.

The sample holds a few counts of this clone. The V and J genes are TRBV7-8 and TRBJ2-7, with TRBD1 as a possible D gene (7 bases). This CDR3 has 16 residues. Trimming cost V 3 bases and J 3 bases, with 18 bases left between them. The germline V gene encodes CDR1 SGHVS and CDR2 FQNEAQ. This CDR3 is CASSLLTGIGGYEQYF. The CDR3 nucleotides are TGTGCCAGCAGCTTGTTGACAGGGATCGGGGGCTACGAGCAGTACTTC.

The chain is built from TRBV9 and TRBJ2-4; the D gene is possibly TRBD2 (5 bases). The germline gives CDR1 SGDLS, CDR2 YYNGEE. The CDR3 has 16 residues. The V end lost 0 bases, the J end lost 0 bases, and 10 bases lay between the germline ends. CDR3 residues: CASSVEAGLAKNIQYF. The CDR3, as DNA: TGTGCCAGCAGCGTAGAGGCGGGTTTAGCCAAAAACATTCAGTACTTC.

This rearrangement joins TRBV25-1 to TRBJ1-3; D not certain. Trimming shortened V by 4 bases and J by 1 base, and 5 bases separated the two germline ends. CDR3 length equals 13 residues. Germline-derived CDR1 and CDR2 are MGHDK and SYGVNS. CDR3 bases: TGTGCCAGCAGTGGATCATCTGGAAACACCATATATTTT. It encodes CASSGSSGNTIYF.

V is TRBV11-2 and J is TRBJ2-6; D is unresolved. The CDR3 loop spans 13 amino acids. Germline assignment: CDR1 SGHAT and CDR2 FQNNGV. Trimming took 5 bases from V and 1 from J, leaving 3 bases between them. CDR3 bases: TGTGCCAGCAGCATATCTGGGGCCAACGTCCTGACTTTC. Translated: CASSISGANVLTF.

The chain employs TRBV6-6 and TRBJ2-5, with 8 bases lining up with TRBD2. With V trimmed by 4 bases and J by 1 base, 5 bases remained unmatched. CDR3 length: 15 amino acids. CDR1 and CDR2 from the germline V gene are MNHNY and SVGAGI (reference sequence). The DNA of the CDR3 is TGTGCCAGCAGTTCATTAAGCGGGGGCCAAGAGACCCAGTACTTC. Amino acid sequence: CASSSLSGGQETQYF.

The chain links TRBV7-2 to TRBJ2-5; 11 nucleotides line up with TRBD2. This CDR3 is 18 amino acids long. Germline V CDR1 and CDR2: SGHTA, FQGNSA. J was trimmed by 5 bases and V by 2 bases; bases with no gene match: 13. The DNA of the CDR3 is TGTGCCAGCAGCTTATCGAGGGCGGCTAGCGGGGGGAGGGAGACCCAGTACTTC. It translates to CASSLSRAASGGRETQYF.

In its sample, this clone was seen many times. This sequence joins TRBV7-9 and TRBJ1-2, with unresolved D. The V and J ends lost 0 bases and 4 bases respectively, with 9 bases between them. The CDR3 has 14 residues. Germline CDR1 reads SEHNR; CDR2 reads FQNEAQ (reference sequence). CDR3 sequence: CASSLAAGIYGYTF. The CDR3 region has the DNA TGTGCCAGCAGCTTAGCCGCCGGGATCTATGGCTACACCTTC.

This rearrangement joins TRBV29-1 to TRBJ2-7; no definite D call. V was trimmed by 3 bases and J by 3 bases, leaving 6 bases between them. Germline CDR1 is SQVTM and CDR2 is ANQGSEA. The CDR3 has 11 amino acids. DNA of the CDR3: TGCAGCGTTGAGTGGGGCTACGAGCAGTACTTC. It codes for CSVEWGYEQYF.

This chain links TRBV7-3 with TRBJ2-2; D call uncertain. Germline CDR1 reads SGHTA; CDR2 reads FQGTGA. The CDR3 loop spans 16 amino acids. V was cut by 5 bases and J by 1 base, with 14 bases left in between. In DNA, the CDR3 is TGTGCCAGCAGCGAATCCGGCCTACTGAACACCGGGGAGCTGTTTTTT. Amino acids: CASSESGLLNTGELFF.

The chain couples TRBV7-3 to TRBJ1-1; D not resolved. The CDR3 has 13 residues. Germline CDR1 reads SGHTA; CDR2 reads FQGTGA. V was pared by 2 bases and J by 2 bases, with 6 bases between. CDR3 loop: CASSLAGNTEAFF. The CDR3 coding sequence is TGTGCCAGCAGCTTAGCAGGAAACACTGAAGCTTTCTTT.

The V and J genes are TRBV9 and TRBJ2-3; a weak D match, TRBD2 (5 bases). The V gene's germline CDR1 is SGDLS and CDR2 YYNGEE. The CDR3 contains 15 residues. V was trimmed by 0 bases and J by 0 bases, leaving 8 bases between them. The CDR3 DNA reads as TGTGCCAGCAGCGTAGCCGGGATAAGCACAGATACGCAGTATTTT. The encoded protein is CASSVAGISTDTQYF.

CDR3 DNA sequence: TGCGCCAGCAGCTTGCCGGGTGCTAATGAAAAACTGTTTTTT. This encodes CASSLPGANEKLFF. J is TRBJ1-4 and V is TRBV5-1; D is unclear. V was trimmed by 1 base and J by 3 bases, leaving 7 bases between them. This CDR3 region has 14 residues. Germline V lookup: CDR1 SGHRS, CDR2 YFSETQ.

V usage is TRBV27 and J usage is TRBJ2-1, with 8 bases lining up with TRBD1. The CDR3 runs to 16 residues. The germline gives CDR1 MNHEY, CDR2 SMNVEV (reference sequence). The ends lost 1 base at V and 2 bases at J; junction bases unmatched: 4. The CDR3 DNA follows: TGTGCCAGCAGTTTATTGCCAGGGGGCGCCTACAATGAGCAGTTCTTC. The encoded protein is CASSLLPGGAYNEQFF.

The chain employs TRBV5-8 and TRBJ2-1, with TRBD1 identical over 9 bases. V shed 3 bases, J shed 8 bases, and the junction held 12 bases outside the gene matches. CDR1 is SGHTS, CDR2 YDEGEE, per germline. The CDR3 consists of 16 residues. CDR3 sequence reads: CASSSAGTGIRDEQFF. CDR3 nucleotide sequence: TGTGCCAGCAGCTCCGCCGGGACAGGGATTCGGGATGAGCAGTTCTTC.

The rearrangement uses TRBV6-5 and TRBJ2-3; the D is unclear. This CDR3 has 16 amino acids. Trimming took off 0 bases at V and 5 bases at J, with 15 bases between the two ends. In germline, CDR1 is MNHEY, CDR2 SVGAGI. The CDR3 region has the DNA TGTGCCAGCAGTTACTCGTTGGGTGGGATAAAAGATACGCAGTATTTT. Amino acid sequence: CASSYSLGGIKDTQYF.

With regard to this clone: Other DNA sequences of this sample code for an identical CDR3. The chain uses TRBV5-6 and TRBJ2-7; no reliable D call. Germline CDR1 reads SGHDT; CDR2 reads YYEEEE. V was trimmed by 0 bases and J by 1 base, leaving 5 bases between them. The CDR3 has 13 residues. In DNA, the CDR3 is TGTGCCAGCAGCTTGGCCGGATCCTACGAGCAGTACTTC. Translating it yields CASSLAGSYEQYF.

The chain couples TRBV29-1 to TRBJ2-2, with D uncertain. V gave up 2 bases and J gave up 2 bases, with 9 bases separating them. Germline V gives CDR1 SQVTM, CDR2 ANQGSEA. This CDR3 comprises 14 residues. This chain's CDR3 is CSVEPDLNTGELFF. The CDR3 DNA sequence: TGCAGCGTTGAACCCGACTTAAACACCGGGGAGCTGTTTTTT.

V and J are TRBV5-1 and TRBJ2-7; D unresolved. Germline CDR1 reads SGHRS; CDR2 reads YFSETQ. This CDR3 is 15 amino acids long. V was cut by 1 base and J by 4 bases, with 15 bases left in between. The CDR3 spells CASSLSGPKPYEQYF. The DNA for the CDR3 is TGCGCCAGCAGCTTGAGTGGCCCCAAACCTTACGAGCAGTACTTC.

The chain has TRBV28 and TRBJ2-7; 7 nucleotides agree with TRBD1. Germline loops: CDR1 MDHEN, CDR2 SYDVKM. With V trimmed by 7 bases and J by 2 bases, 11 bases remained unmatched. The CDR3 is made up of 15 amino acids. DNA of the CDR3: TGTGCCAGCACCACTTTGACAGGGCCGACCTACGAGCAGTACTTC. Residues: CASTTLTGPTYEQYF.